This T cell receptor beta chain came from a study of post-analysis software for immune sequencing data. As concerns this clonotype: Antigen specificity is unknown.

Findings and caveats of the study: Controls significantly exceeded multiple sclerosis patients in normalized Chao1 diversity.

Incorporated into the TCR beta cDNA libraries were unique molecular identifiers, which served to reduce PCR and sequencing biases. Using its own MiXCR run on the PCR reads, TCRdb lists one record per CDR3 protein. The data contain 180,000 or so distinct CDR3 sequences, 29% of them seen just once; the ten biggest clones take up about 3.7%. The TCR originated in a girl aged 2 to 17 with multiple sclerosis. Sequencing input: blood.

The CDR3 DNA reads as TGCAGTGCTGTTGGGGCACCCCAAGAGACCCAGTACTTC. It yields the protein CSAVGAPQETQYF. The chain recombines TRBV20-1 with TRBJ2-5, with a tentative D call TRBD1 (5 bases). From germline, CDR1 is DFQATT and CDR2 SNEGSKA (reference sequence). V was pared by 5 bases and J by 1 base, with 11 bases between. The CDR3 has 13 amino acids.